These T cell receptor beta chains were read from a single sample in a study of T-cell reconstitution after alpha-beta-depleted transplantation in children. TCRdb fed the PCR reads into MiXCR, producing one record per CDR3 protein. Altogether approximately 590,000 distinct CDR3 sequences are present, about 10% being singletons, with the ten largest covering less than 5%. This specimen was PBMCs from the stem cell graft donor, taken from the stem cell graft. All receptors derive from a human donor who donated a stem cell graft to a child with acute myeloid leukemia. Both conserved end residues are part of each CDR3. A D gene is named only where the DNA matches it firmly. Rows may omit the clone size; those that give it use once, few, many or a size class.

clone_size: NA
d_call: NA
j_call: TRBJ1-6
v_call: TRBV14
cdr3_nt: TGTGCCAGCAGCCACGGGGAGGGTTCACCCCTCCACTTT
cdr3_aa: CASSHGEGSPLHF

clone_size: many
d_call: NA
j_call: TRBJ2-1
v_call: TRBV14
cdr3_nt: TGTGCCAGCAGGCCAAGCCTGGCGTACGTCGAGCAGTTCTTC
cdr3_aa: CASRPSLAYVEQFF

clone_size: NA
d_call: TRBD2
j_call: TRBJ2-7
v_call: TRBV27
cdr3_nt: TGTGCCAGCAAATCGACTAGCGGGAGGGGGGAGCAGTACTTC
cdr3_aa: CASKSTSGRGEQYF

clone_size: few
d_call: NA
j_call: TRBJ2-5
v_call: TRBV7-2
cdr3_nt: TGTGCCAGCAGCCCACAGGGTTTCCAAGAGACCCAGTACTTC
cdr3_aa: CASSPQGFQETQYF

clone_size: NA
d_call: NA
j_call: TRBJ1-4
v_call: TRBV12-3/TRBV12-4
cdr3_nt: TGTGCCAGCAGTTTACAGCATTCTGAAAAACTGTTTTTT
cdr3_aa: CASSLQHSEKLFF

clone_size: few
d_call: NA
j_call: TRBJ1-3
v_call: TRBV5-1
cdr3_nt: TGCGCCAGCAGAGATCCCAGCACAGGAAACACCATATATTTT
cdr3_aa: CASRDPSTGNTIYF

clone_size: few
d_call: NA
j_call: TRBJ2-1
v_call: TRBV7-2
cdr3_nt: TGTGCCAGCAGCCCCCCATTGAGGGTGCCCTACAATGAGCAGTTCTTC
cdr3_aa: CASSPPLRVPYNEQFF

clone_size: many
d_call: NA
j_call: TRBJ2-3
v_call: TRBV18
cdr3_nt: TGTGCCAGCTCATCACCGGAGAGACCAGATACGCAGTATTTT
cdr3_aa: CASSSPERPDTQYF

clone_size: many
d_call: TRBD1
j_call: TRBJ2-1
v_call: TRBV11-2
cdr3_nt: TGTGCCAGCAGCTTAAGCAGGGGGCCGTTCTTC
cdr3_aa: CASSLSRGPFF

clone_size: many
d_call: NA
j_call: TRBJ2-7
v_call: TRBV28
cdr3_nt: TGTGCCAGCAGCGTCGCGGGGGCGGGAACCCACGAGCAGTACTTC
cdr3_aa: CASSVAGAGTHEQYF

clone_size: many
d_call: TRBD1
j_call: TRBJ1-5
v_call: TRBV6-5
cdr3_nt: TGTGCCACCCGACAGGGAAATCAGCCCCAGCATTTT
cdr3_aa: CATRQGNQPQHF

clone_size: few
d_call: TRBD1
j_call: TRBJ2-1
v_call: TRBV7-3
cdr3_nt: TGTGCCAGCAGCCCCTCCAGGGTGGACAGGTATTACAATGAGCAGTTCTTC
cdr3_aa: CASSPSRVDRYYNEQFF

clone_size: many
d_call: TRBD2
j_call: TRBJ2-1
v_call: TRBV10-3
cdr3_nt: TGTGCCATCAGTGTTTTGGGGGGGTCCAGCTCCTACAATGAGCAGTTCTTC
cdr3_aa: CAISVLGGSSSYNEQFF

clone_size: many
d_call: NA
j_call: TRBJ1-5
v_call: TRBV28
cdr3_nt: TGTGCCAGCAGTTTAGGGGATCGGCCCCAGCATTTT
cdr3_aa: CASSLGDRPQHF

clone_size: NA
d_call: NA
j_call: TRBJ1-1
v_call: TRBV7-9
cdr3_nt: TGTGCCAGCAGCTACGACAGTTACACTGAAGCTTTCTTT
cdr3_aa: CASSYDSYTEAFF

clone_size: NA
d_call: TRBD2
j_call: TRBJ2-1
v_call: TRBV7-9
cdr3_nt: TGTGCCAGCAGCTTTCATGCGGGAGGTAGGTTCTCCAATGAGCAGTTCTTC
cdr3_aa: CASSFHAGGRFSNEQFF

clone_size: NA
d_call: TRBD2
j_call: TRBJ2-1
v_call: TRBV7-2
cdr3_nt: TGTGCCAGCAGCTCCCCGGGCGGGAGGAGGTTCTTC
cdr3_aa: CASSSPGGRRFF

clone_size: many
d_call: NA
j_call: TRBJ2-7
v_call: TRBV9
cdr3_nt: TGTGCCAGCAGCGTAGCTACTACACTAGGGGAGCAGTACTTC
cdr3_aa: CASSVATTLGEQYF